These 2 T cell receptor beta chains came from one sample sequenced in a study of PD-1 blockade in classical Hodgkin lymphoma. Produced via immunoSEQ multiplex PCR; TCRdb's table is partial and in-frame only. The sample gives fewer than 50,000 clones, 85% to 90% of which show up once; 5.5% is in the top ten. Following autologous stem cell transplantation, relapse occurred in every patient, and exposure to brentuximab vedotin varied. The sample here was peripheral blood mononuclear cells (PBMCs), taken before the second cycle of nivolumab. The receptor source for this set is a human donor with classical Hodgkin lymphoma.

This rearrangement joins TRBV6-4 to TRBJ2-1; the D gene is possibly TRBD2 (6 bases). V dropped 0 bases and J dropped 0 bases, with 24 bases sitting between them. The V gene's germline CDR1 is MRHNA and CDR2 SNTAGT. The CDR3 loop spans 21 amino acids. The CDR3 DNA reads TGTGCCAGCAGTGACTCCTATGTATGGAGGGCCAAATCCAACTCCTACAATGAGCAGTTCTTC. Protein sequence: CASSDSYVWRAKSNSYNEQFF.

The J gene is TRBJ1-2, the V gene TRBV2, with D unclear. V was pared by 6 bases and J by 4 bases, with 12 bases between. Germline CDR1 and CDR2: SNHLY and FYNNEI. There are 13 residues in the CDR3. As DNA, the CDR3 is TGTGCCAGCAGCCGGAACAGTGTCTATGGCTACACCTTC. Translation gives CASSRNSVYGYTF.